This T cell receptor (beta chain) was found in a study of blood T cell repertoires in COVID-19. Study as a whole: T cells, B-cell-depleted T cells, or PBMCs provided the cDNA or gDNA that served as material.

V was trimmed by 0 bases and J by 0 bases, leaving 6 bases between them. This CDR3 comprises 15 residues. Per germline, CDR1 LGHNA and CDR2 YSLEER. Methods used by the authors: Estimated nucleated cell counts came from reference gene primer amplification. TCRdb's table, derived via immunoSEQ multiplex PCR, lists solely in-frame clones and lacks some. D and trimming come from the DNA, and the V and J calls and clone size come from that table. The data show roughly 180,000 clones, about nine tenths seen once. In its sample, this clone was seen once. This chain links TRBV4-3 with TRBJ2-4; D ambiguous. The clonotype comes from a man in his sixties or seventies with active or convalescent COVID-19. The source material was peripheral blood. CDR3 sequence (DNA): TGCGCCAGCAGCCAAGATTTACTAGCCAAAAACATTCAGTACTTC. Translation gives CASSQDLLAKNIQYF.